This is a list of T cell receptor beta chains from one sample in a study of T cell repertoires in ileal Crohn's disease. The table came from immunoSEQ multiplex PCR; TCRdb's copy has only in-frame clones and leaves some out. The table includes around 14,000 clones, around 79% detected once. Sequencing was performed on ileal tissue. These receptors all come from an adult with Crohn's disease. The CDR3 runs from the conserved cysteine through the conserved F or W. D genes are given only for firm matches. Expanded clones get a size class; other rows say once, few or many, or leave the size out.

14	NA	once	TRBV4-2	TRBJ1-1	TGTGCCAGCAGCCAAGGGGGCCGGAGCACTGAAGCTTTCTTT	CASSQGGRSTEAFF
16	NA	few	TRBV7-8	TRBJ1-6	TGTGCCAGCAGCTTAGGCTCCGCGCCCCGCGGATCACCCCTCCACTTT	CASSLGSAPRGSPLHF
17	TRBD1	NA	TRBV5-6	TRBJ1-6	TGTGCCAGCAGCTTGTCCCTACAGGGGACAGGGGGCGCACCCCTCCACTTT	CASSLSLQGTGGAPLHF
15	TRBD1	NA	TRBV18	TRBJ2-3	TGTGCCAGCTCACCCGGACAGGGTTCGGCAGATACGCAGTATTTT	CASSPGQGSADTQYF
13	NA	NA	TRBV7-2	TRBJ1-2	TGTGCCAGCAGCTTAGGTCCGCGGGGGGCCTACACCTTC	CASSLGPRGAYTF
15	NA	NA	TRBV30	TRBJ2-7	TGTGCCTGGAGCCCTCCCTGGGGCCGCTTCGGTGAGCAGTACTTC	CAWSPPWGRFGEQYF
16	TRBD2	NA	TRBV7-6	TRBJ2-2	TGTGCCAGCAGCTTACAAGCGGGGTTGAACACCGGGGAGCTGTTTTTT	CASSLQAGLNTGELFF
14	NA	NA	TRBV6-1	TRBJ2-2	TGTGCCAGCAGTGCTTACGGGGATACCGGGGAGCTGTTTTTT	CASSAYGDTGELFF
15	NA	once	TRBV6-6	TRBJ1-6	TGTGCCATCAGTGTGGCATTCCAGGGGAATTCACCCCTCCACTTT	CAISVAFQGNSPLHF
16	NA	NA	TRBV30	TRBJ1-5	TGTGCCTTCCCAAGCTTTGGCACAGGGAGCAATCAGCCCCAGCATTTT	CAFPSFGTGSNQPQHF
17	NA	NA	TRBV5-4	TRBJ1-3	TGTGCCAGCAGCGCGGGTCGGCGGGAAGGATCTGGAAACACCATATATTTT	CASSAGRREGSGNTIYF
14	TRBD1	NA	TRBV6-1	TRBJ2-1	TGTGCCAGCAGGAGGGACAGGGGAGGGAATGAGCAGTTCTTC	CASRRDRGGNEQFF
14	TRBD2	once	TRBV7-2	TRBJ2-3	TGTGCCAGCAGCTTACGAGCGGGGGTGGATACGCAGTATTTT	CASSLRAGVDTQYF
17	TRBD2	NA	TRBV30	TRBJ2-1	TGTGCCTGGAGTGCCGGGACTAGCGGGGGGAAGAACAATGAGCAGTTCTTC	CAWSAGTSGGKNNEQFF
16	NA	NA	TRBV4-2	TRBJ2-7	TGTGCCAGCAGCCAAGATCCAGGGTCATCCTCCTACGAGCAGTACTTC	CASSQDPGSSSYEQYF
11	NA	NA	TRBV2	TRBJ2-1	TGTGCCAGCGCCGGGTTCAATGAGCAGTTCTTC	CASAGFNEQFF
14	NA	NA	TRBV29-1	TRBJ1-1	TGCAGCGTTGATCCGGACAGAAAGAACACTGAAGCTTTCTTT	CSVDPDRKNTEAFF
16	TRBD1	NA	TRBV6-4	TRBJ2-7	TGTGCCAGCAGTGACGACCTCCGGGACAGGATCTACGAGCAGTACTTC	CASSDDLRDRIYEQYF
15	NA	NA	TRBV15	TRBJ2-6	TGTGCCACCAGCGGAGGCGGTCTGGGGGCCAACGTCCTGACTTTC	CATSGGGLGANVLTF
15	TRBD1	NA	TRBV6-5	TRBJ2-7	TGTGCCAGCAGTTACGCGGGACAGGGCTCCTACGAGCAGTACTTC	CASSYAGQGSYEQYF
16	NA	NA	TRBV7-8	TRBJ2-6	TGTGCCAGCAGCTTAGCAGGCGGCGCTGGGGCCAACGTCCTGACTTTC	CASSLAGGAGANVLTF
15	NA	NA	TRBV11-1	TRBJ2-5	TGTGCCAGCAGCCCGGGACTGGCCAGCCAAGAGACCCAGTACTTC	CASSPGLASQETQYF
13	NA	once	TRBV5-4	TRBJ1-1	TGTGCCAGCAGCCCGGGACAAAACACTGAAGCTTTCTTT	CASSPGQNTEAFF
14	NA	NA	TRBV29-1	TRBJ2-3	TGCAGCGTTGACAAGGACAGCCGCACAGATACGCAGTATTTT	CSVDKDSRTDTQYF
13	NA	NA	TRBV7-9	TRBJ1-2	TGTGCCAGCAGCTTTTCGGGGGTTTGGGGTTGGACCTTC	CASSFSGVWGWTF
17	TRBD1	NA	TRBV5-1	TRBJ1-6	TGCGCCAGCAGCTCAAGACAGGGGGCCTCCTATAATTCACCCCTCCACTTT	CASSSRQGASYNSPLHF
12	NA	NA	TRBV10-3	TRBJ2-3	TGTGCCATCAGTGAAGAGTCAGATACGCAGTATTTT	CAISEESDTQYF
15	NA	NA	TRBV29-1	TRBJ2-1	TGCAGCGTTGGAGGGGGGGAACGCTCCTACAATGAGCAGTTCTTC	CSVGGGERSYNEQFF
14	NA	once	TRBV6-1	TRBJ1-3	TGTGCCAGCAGTGACAGGGGCCGTGAAAACACCATATATTTT	CASSDRGRENTIYF
14	NA	NA	TRBV5-1	TRBJ2-5	TGCGCCAGCAGCCGAATGATGCCGGGGGAGACCCAGTACTTC	CASSRMMPGETQYF
12	NA	few	TRBV6-6	TRBJ1-2	TGTGCCAGCAGTTACTCGGAGCAGAGCTACACCTTC	CASSYSEQSYTF
15	TRBD1	NA	TRBV7-9	TRBJ1-1	TGTGCCAGCCTCGGCGGGGACAGGGGGCACGCTGAAGCTTTCTTT	CASLGGDRGHAEAFF
13	TRBD2	NA	TRBV11-1	TRBJ2-5	TGTGCCAGCAGCCGACTCGGGGGGGGCCCGCAGTACTTC	CASSRLGGGPQYF
15	NA	NA	TRBV21-1	TRBJ2-1	TGTGCCAGCAGCAACTTCAGGGAATGTGTATATGAGCAGTTCTTC	CASSNFRECVYEQFF
17	NA	few	TRBV9	TRBJ2-2	TGTGCCAGCAGCGTAGCGGGGTCCCATCTTAACACCGGGGAGCTGTTTTTT	CASSVAGSHLNTGELFF
15	TRBD1	NA	TRBV5-1	TRBJ1-5	TGCGCCAGCAGCCTGACAGGGAAAGATAATCAGCCCCAGCATTTT	CASSLTGKDNQPQHF
14	TRBD1	NA	TRBV2	TRBJ2-7	TGTGCCAGCAGGGGCGGACAGGTTATCTACGAGCAGTACTTC	CASRGGQVIYEQYF
15	NA	few	TRBV7-2	TRBJ2-7	TGTGCCAGCAGCTTAGGACAGCGTTTAATGGGCGAGCAGTACTTC	CASSLGQRLMGEQYF
15	NA	few	TRBV23-1	TRBJ2-4	TGCGCCAGCAGACCGACGGGCGCACGGGGAAACATTCAGTACTTC	CASRPTGARGNIQYF
17	TRBD1	NA	TRBV7-8	TRBJ1-3	TGTGCCAGCAGCTCGGGACAGGGTGGGGGCTCTGGAAACACCATATATTTT	CASSSGQGGGSGNTIYF
17	TRBD1	NA	TRBV19	TRBJ2-2	TGTGCCAGTAGTATTTTGCCGGGACAGGGGAGAGCCGGGGAGCTGTTTTTT	CASSILPGQGRAGELFF
14	NA	NA	TRBV28	TRBJ2-3	TGTGCCAGCAGTTTTTCCTCAGGGTCAGATACGCAGTATTTT	CASSFSSGSDTQYF
14	NA	NA	TRBV18	TRBJ2-7	TGTGCCAGCTCACTGAGGGCAGGGGCCCACGAGCAGTACTTC	CASSLRAGAHEQYF
15	TRBD1	few	TRBV5-1	TRBJ2-7	TGCGCCAGCAGCTTCGACAGGGTTCCAAGCTACGAGCAGTACTTC	CASSFDRVPSYEQYF
13	NA	NA	TRBV5-1	TRBJ2-1	TGCGCCAGCAGCTTGGACACCTACAATGAGCAGTTCTTC	CASSLDTYNEQFF
16	TRBD1	NA	TRBV7-9	TRBJ1-1	TGTGCCAGCAGCTCGACGGGTGGCACGAGGGGGCTGTCGGCTTTCTTT	CASSSTGGTRGLSAFF
14	NA	NA	TRBV6-6	TRBJ1-4	TGTGCCAGCAGACCCACAGGAAAGAATGAAAAACTGTTTTTT	CASRPTGKNEKLFF
18	TRBD2	NA	TRBV7-8	TRBJ2-3	TGTGCCAGCAGCAAACTCGGACTAGCGGGGGGGCGCACAGATACGCAGTATTTT	CASSKLGLAGGRTDTQYF
19	TRBD1	NA	TRBV7-2	TRBJ1-1	TGTGCCAGCAGTTACTTTACTCTCGGGACAGGGGGCGCGGGCACTGAAGCTTTCTTT	CASSYFTLGTGGAGTEAFF
15	NA	NA	TRBV6-5	TRBJ1-6	TGTGCCAGCAGATATACACAGGGTTATAATTCACCCCTCCACTTT	CASRYTQGYNSPLHF
15	NA	NA	TRBV18	TRBJ2-3	TGTGCCAGCTCACCATCACTTACTAGCACAGATACGCAGTATTTT	CASSPSLTSTDTQYF
14	NA	NA	TRBV6-1	TRBJ1-2	TGTGCCAGCACCCAGGGCCCGGGCCTCTATGGCTACACCTTC	CASTQGPGLYGYTF
15	TRBD1	NA	TRBV7-2	TRBJ2-5	TGTGCCAGCAGCTCCCAACAGGGGGCGAGCCAGACCCAGTACTTC	CASSSQQGASQTQYF
14	NA	NA	TRBV18	TRBJ2-5	TGTGCCAGCTCACCCGGGGTGAACCAAGAGACCCAGTACTTC	CASSPGVNQETQYF
14	NA	once	TRBV10-1	TRBJ1-2	TGCGCCAGCATTACGGGGGTCTACAACTATGGCTACACCTTC	CASITGVYNYGYTF